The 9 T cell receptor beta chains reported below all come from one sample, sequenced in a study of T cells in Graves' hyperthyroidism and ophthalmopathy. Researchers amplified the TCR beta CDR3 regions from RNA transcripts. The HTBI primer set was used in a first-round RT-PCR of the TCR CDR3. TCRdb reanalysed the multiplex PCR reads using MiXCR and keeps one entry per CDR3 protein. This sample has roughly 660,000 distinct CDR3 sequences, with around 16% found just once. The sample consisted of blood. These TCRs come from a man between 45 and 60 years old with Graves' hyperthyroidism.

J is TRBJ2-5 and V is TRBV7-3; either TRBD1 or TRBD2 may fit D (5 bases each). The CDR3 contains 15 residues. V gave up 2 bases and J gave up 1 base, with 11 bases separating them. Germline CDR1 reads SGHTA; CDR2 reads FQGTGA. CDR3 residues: CASSLVGTRQETQYF. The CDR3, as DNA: TGTGCCAGCAGCTTAGTCGGGACCCGCCAAGAGACCCAGTACTTC.

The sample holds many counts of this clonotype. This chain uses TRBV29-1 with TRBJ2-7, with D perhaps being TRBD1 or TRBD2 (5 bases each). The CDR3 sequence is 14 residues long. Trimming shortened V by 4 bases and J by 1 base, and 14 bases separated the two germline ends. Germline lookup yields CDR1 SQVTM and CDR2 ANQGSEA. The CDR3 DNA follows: TGCAGCGTTGTCGGGGACCTACGATCCTACGAGCAGTACTTC. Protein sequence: CSVVGDLRSYEQYF.

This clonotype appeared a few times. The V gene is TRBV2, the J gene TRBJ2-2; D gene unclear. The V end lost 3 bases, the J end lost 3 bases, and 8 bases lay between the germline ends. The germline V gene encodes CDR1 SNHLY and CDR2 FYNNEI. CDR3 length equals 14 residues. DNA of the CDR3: TGTGCCAGCAGTGAGGGCAGATACACCGGGGAGCTGTTTTTT. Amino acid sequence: CASSEGRYTGELFF.

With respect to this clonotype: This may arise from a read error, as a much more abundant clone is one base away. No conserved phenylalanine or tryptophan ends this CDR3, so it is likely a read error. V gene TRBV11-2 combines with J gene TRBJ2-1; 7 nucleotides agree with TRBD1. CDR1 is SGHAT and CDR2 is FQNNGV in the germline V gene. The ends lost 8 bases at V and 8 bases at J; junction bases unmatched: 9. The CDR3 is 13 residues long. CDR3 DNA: TGTGCCAGCGAGGGGGCGGGTTTCTATGAGCAGTTCTTA. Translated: CASEGAGFYEQFL.

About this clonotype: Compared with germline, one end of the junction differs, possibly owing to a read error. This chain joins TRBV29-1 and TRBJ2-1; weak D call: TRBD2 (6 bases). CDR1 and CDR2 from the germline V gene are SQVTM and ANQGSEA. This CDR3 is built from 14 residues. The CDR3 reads CGVEYLAVLREQFF. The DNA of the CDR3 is TGCGGCGTTGAATACTTAGCGGTCCTGCGGGAGCAGTTCTTC.

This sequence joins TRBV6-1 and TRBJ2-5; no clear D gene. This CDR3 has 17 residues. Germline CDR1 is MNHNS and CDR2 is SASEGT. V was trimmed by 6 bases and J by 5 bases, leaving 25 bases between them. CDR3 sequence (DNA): TGTGCCAGCAGCCAAACCCGAGGCCAGACCGGCCCGGAGACCCAGTACTTC. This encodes CASSQTRGQTGPETQYF.

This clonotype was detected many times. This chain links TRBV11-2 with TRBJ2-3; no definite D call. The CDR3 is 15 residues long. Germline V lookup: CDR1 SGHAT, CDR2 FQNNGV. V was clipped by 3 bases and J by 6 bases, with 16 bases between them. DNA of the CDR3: TGTGCCAGCAGCTTCCGTAGTAGCCTCACGGATACGCAGTATTTT. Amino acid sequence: CASSFRSSLTDTQYF. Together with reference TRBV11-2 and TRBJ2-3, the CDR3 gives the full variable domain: EAGVAQSPRYKIIEKRQSVAFWCNPISGHATLYWYQQILGQGPKLLIQFQNNGVVDDSQLPKDRFSAERLKGVDSTLKIQPAKLEDSAVYLCASSFRSSLTDTQYFGPGTRLTVL.

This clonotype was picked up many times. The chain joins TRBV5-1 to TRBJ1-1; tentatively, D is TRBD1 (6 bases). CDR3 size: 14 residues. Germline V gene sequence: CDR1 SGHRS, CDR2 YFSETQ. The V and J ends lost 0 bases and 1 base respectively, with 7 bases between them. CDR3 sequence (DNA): TGCGCCAGCAGCTTGGACAGGGCGAACACTGAAGCTTTCTTT. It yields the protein CASSLDRANTEAFF.

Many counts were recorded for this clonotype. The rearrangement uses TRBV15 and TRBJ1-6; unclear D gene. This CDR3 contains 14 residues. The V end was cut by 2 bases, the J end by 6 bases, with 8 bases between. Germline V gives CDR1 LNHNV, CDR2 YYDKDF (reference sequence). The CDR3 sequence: CATSRQMVNSPLHF. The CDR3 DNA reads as TGTGCCACCAGCAGACAAATGGTTAATTCACCCCTCCACTTT.